The subject of this entry is one TCR beta chain. The target antigen is unknown. The data originate from a study of graft-versus-host responses after intestinal transplantation. About the research overall: Once they had received anti-thymocyte globulin induction, all recipients took tacrolimus and steroids for around three years.

This CDR3 spans 13 amino acids. Deletions cut 5 bases from V and 5 bases from J, with 10 bases between. Germline V gives CDR1 MNHNY, CDR2 SVGAGI (reference sequence). Assay: immunoSEQ multiplex PCR; the TCRdb copy retains only in-frame clones and omits some. Found here are some 87,000 clones, roughly 91% of them singletons; the top ten hold about 1.1%. This chain connects TRBV6-6 to TRBJ2-1; possible D gene TRBD1, 6 bases. The sequence derives from a human donor who was the organ donor for an intestinal transplant. Here the sequenced sample was unstimulated CD8+ T cells sorted from spleen or lymph node cells, taken before transplant. The DNA for the CDR3 is TGTGCCAGCAGTACCGGGACAAACAATGAGCAGTTCTTC. This translates into CASSTGTNNEQFF.